These 19 T cell receptor beta chains were all obtained from the same sample, sequenced in a study of blood T cells in healthy people across ages. Using a J-beta primer mix together with a sample-barcoded 5' primer, a second PCR was run for roughly 7 to 12 cycles. TCRdb reprocessed the 5' RACE reads via MiXCR and lists one record per CDR3 protein. The sample includes over 600,000 distinct CDR3 sequences, just over 55% of them seen just once. The sequencing sample was made of blood. The receptor set was obtained from a man aged 40-49 years in good health.

The J gene is TRBJ2-7, the V gene TRBV6-2 or TRBV6-3; 7 bases map to TRBD2. V lost 2 bases to trimming and J lost 0 bases; unmatched junction nucleotides: 10. The CDR3 contains 17 residues. Per the germline V gene, CDR1 is MNHEY and CDR2 is SVGEGT. This chain's CDR3 is CASSYLLADRSSYEQYF. The DNA of the CDR3 is TGTGCCAGCAGTTACCTTCTAGCGGACCGTAGCTCCTACGAGCAGTACTTC.

This clonotype turned up a few times. This chain joins TRBV20-1 and TRBJ2-7, with D uncertain. Germline assignment: CDR1 DFQATT and CDR2 SNEGSKA (reference sequence). The germline V and J ends were trimmed by 0 bases and 5 bases, with 8 bases remaining between them. CDR3 size: 12 residues. The CDR3 spells CSARDREHEQYF. The DNA of the CDR3 is TGCAGTGCTAGAGATCGTGAACACGAGCAGTACTTC.

This chain links TRBV5-4 with TRBJ1-2; TRBD1 agrees at 7 bases. The junction had 4 bases not matched to a gene; V was cut back by 4 bases and J by 4 bases. Germline values: CDR1 SGHNT, CDR2 YYREEE (reference sequence). The CDR3 totals 13 residues. The CDR3 loop is CASSRTGGYGYTF. CDR3 sequence (DNA): TGTGCCAGCAGCCGGACAGGCGGCTATGGCTACACCTTC.

This sequence joins TRBV6-5 and TRBJ2-1; 8 bases map to TRBD2. Germline CDR1 MNHEY, CDR2 SVGAGI. There are 15 residues in the CDR3. V lost 2 bases, J lost 7 bases, and 7 bases stayed unmatched. The CDR3 nucleotides are TGTGCCAGCAGTTACGGTCGGGAGGGCCGGAATGAGCAGTTCTTC. It specifies CASSYGREGRNEQFF.

The chain recombines TRBV6-6 with TRBJ2-7, with unresolved D. Germline CDR1 and CDR2: MNHNY and SVGAGI (reference sequence). The CDR3 has 13 residues. The ends were cut back, 3 bases at V and 0 bases at J, with 6 bases in the middle. The CDR3 nucleotides read TGTGCCAGCAGTTATCCGGTCTCCTACGAGCAGTACTTC. Amino acids: CASSYPVSYEQYF.

This chain uses TRBV20-1 with TRBJ2-1; the D gene is possibly TRBD2 (6 bases). The DNA matches TRBJ2-7 better at its end, which makes the J call doubtful. Germline-derived CDR1 and CDR2 are DFQATT and SNEGSKA (reference sequence). The CDR3 runs to 16 residues. CDR3 nucleotide sequence: TGCAGTGCTCCACAGGAGGGCTCCGCCTCCTACAATGAGCAGTACTTC. It yields the protein CSAPQEGSASYNEQYF.

This chain links TRBV28 with TRBJ1-6, with unresolved D. The ends were cut back, 5 bases at V and 5 bases at J, with 10 bases in the middle. The germline gives CDR1 MDHEN, CDR2 SYDVKM. This CDR3 comprises 14 residues. DNA of the CDR3: TGTGCCAGCAGTGCCGCAGGAAATAATTCACCCCTCCACTTT. This codes for CASSAAGNNSPLHF.

The V call is TRBV12-5, the J call TRBJ2-3; the match to TRBD1 covers 7 bases. CDR3 length: 12 residues. Per the germline V gene, CDR1 is LGHNT and CDR2 is FRNRAP. The trim removed 6 bases at V and 4 bases at J, leaving 1 base unmatched. In DNA, the CDR3 is TGTGCTAGTGGCCAGGGGGCAGATACGCAGTATTTT. Protein sequence: CASGQGADTQYF.

This clonotype was seen a few times. The J gene is TRBJ2-5, the V gene TRBV12-3 or TRBV12-4, with 8 bases identical to TRBD2. The CDR3 has 14 residues. Trimming cost V 5 bases and J 4 bases; bases outside gene matches: 6. CDR3 region: CASSRRLARETQYF. The DNA of the CDR3 is TGTGCCAGCAGTCGGAGACTAGCGAGAGAGACCCAGTACTTC.

The chain uses TRBV7-9 and TRBJ2-7; the match to TRBD2 covers 7 bases. The closer fit of TRBJ2-5 to the DNA end suggests the J call may be wrong. The CDR3 totals 17 residues. Per the germline V gene, CDR1 is SEHNR and CDR2 is FQNEAQ (reference sequence). CDR3 protein: CASSLEFRGVSKETQYF. As DNA, the CDR3 is TGTGCCAGCAGCTTAGAATTCCGGGGGGTTTCAAAAGAGACCCAGTACTTC.

In this sample, this clonotype turned up once. The chain employs TRBV20-1 and TRBJ2-3; D possibly corresponds to TRBD1 (6 bases). Germline CDR1 reads DFQATT; CDR2 reads SNEGSKA (reference sequence). V lost 0 bases to trimming and J lost 3 bases, with 10 bases between them. The CDR3 extends over 14 amino acids. CDR3 sequence: CSARDLTGTDTQYF. The CDR3 region has the DNA TGCAGTGCTAGAGACCTAACAGGGACAGATACGCAGTATTTT.

The chain employs TRBV29-1 and TRBJ2-3; D not certain. Between the trimmed V and J ends, which lost 2 bases and 7 bases, there was a span of 10 bases. The germline V gene encodes CDR1 SQVTM and CDR2 ANQGSEA. This CDR3 is built from 12 residues. The CDR3 loop reads CSVELGPHTQYF. DNA for the CDR3: TGCAGCGTTGAACTGGGCCCCCATACGCAGTATTTT.

This clonotype was counted between two and nine times. The gene calls are TRBV29-1 and TRBJ2-5; D is uncertain. The DNA end favors TRBJ2-4, so the J call may be wrong. This CDR3 spans 12 amino acids. Germline loops: CDR1 SQVTM, CDR2 ANQGSEA. This CDR3 is CSVGELGNIQYF. The DNA for the CDR3 is TGCAGCGTTGGCGAGCTCGGAAACATTCAGTACTTC.

CDR3 bases: TGCGCCAGCAGCTTAGGTGGGGACTCTAATGAAAAACTGTTTTTT. It yields the protein CASSLGGDSNEKLFF. This chain joins TRBV5-1 and TRBJ1-4; the D gene is possibly TRBD1 (5 bases). The CDR3 consists of 15 residues. Trimming cost V 2 bases and J 3 bases, with 11 bases left between them. CDR1 SGHRS and CDR2 YFSETQ come from the germline V gene.

The rearrangement links TRBV27 to TRBJ2-7; possible D gene TRBD1, 6 bases. The CDR3 is 15 residues long. From germline, CDR1 is MNHEY and CDR2 SMNVEV (reference sequence). The ends were cut back, 7 bases at V and 0 bases at J, with 16 bases in the middle. CDR3 sequence reads: CASTEIRGGSYEQYF. DNA of the CDR3: TGTGCCAGCACCGAGATCAGGGGCGGCTCCTACGAGCAGTACTTC.

The chain is built from TRBV7-2 and TRBJ2-7, with D hard to call. The V gene lost 5 bases and the J gene lost 0 bases, with 11 bases spanning the gap. Germline V gene sequence: CDR1 SGHTA, CDR2 FQGNSA. This CDR3 is built from 14 residues. In DNA form, the CDR3 reads TGTGCCAGCAGCGAAGCCATGAGCTCCTACGAGCAGTACTTC. It is translated as CASSEAMSSYEQYF. Based on the CDR3 plus reference TRBV7-2 and TRBJ2-7, the full variable domain is GAGVSQSPSNKVTEKGKDVELRCDPISGHTALYWYRQSLGQGLEFLIYFQGNSAPDKSGLPSDRFSAERTGGSVSTLTIQRTQQEDSAVYLCASSEAMSSYEQYFGPGTRLTVT.

This clonotype showed up just a few times. At one boundary the junction diverges from the germline segment, which might be a read error. The chain joins TRBV29-1 to TRBJ1-5; D unclear. Per the germline V gene, CDR1 is SQVTM and CDR2 is ANQGSEA. The CDR3 has 14 amino acids. CDR3 region: CSVATTADVQPQHF. DNA for the CDR3: TGCAGTGTTGCGACAACCGCTGATGTACAGCCCCAGCATTTT.

The chain has TRBV29-1 and TRBJ2-7; TRBD2 aligns across 16 bases. The V segment lost 7 bases and the J segment 7 bases; nucleotides outside the gene matches: 4. Per the germline V gene, CDR1 is SQVTM and CDR2 is ANQGSEA. CDR3 size: 13 residues. This CDR3 reads CSGQGLAGGEQYF. The DNA for the CDR3 is TGCAGCGGACAGGGACTAGCGGGAGGGGAGCAGTACTTC.

This clonotype was detected once. V and J are TRBV15 and TRBJ2-7; the D gene could be TRBD1 or TRBD2 (5 bases each). The CDR3 spans 17 residues. Germline V lookup: CDR1 LNHNV, CDR2 YYDKDF (reference sequence). The V end lost 0 bases, the J end lost 0 bases, and 15 bases lay between the germline ends. The CDR3 loop reads CATSRDGGPLYSYEQYF. As DNA, the CDR3 is TGTGCCACCAGCAGAGATGGGGGACCCCTATACTCCTACGAGCAGTACTTC.